This T cell receptor beta chain was retrieved from a study of blood T cells in healthy people across ages. This clonotype was counted between two and nine times. A second roughly 6 to 12 cycle PCR used barcoded and J-beta primers. MiXCR, run by TCRdb on the 5' RACE reads, gives a single entry per CDR3 protein. The repertoire holds about 800,000 distinct CDR3 sequences, with 20% to 25% as singletons. J gave up 1 base and V 5 bases, and 9 bases lay outside the gene matches. The germline V gene encodes CDR1 SQVTM and CDR2 ANQGSEA. The CDR3 contains 16 residues. It was 9.5 to 10 milliliters of peripheral blood that were drawn from each donor. These data are also associated with another study on T cells of mothers and their children. That report notes: When the second PCR was run, its M1S primer added sample barcodes and 2-4 random nucleotides.

This rearrangement joins TRBV29-1 to TRBJ2-3; TRBD2 aligns across 10 bases. This receptor was obtained from a boy aged 5-17 years in good health. The sequencing sample was made of blood. The CDR3 loop is CSVSTLAGAGTDTQYF. CDR3 DNA: TGCAGCGTTTCAACCCTAGCGGGGGCCGGCACAGATACGCAGTATTTT.